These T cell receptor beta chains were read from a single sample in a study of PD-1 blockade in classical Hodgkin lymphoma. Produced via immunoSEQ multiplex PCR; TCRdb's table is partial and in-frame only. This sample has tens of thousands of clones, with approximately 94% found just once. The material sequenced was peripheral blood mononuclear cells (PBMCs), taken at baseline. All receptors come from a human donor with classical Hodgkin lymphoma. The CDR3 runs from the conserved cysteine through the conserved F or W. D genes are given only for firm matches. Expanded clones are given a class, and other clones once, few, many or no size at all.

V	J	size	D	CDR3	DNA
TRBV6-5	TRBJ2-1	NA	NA	CASSYNRGSGYEQFF	TGTGCCAGCAGTTACAATCGGGGATCAGGATATGAGCAGTTCTTC
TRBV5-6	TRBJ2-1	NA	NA	CASSFQAPMNNEQFF	TGTGCCAGCAGCTTCCAGGCCCCGATGAACAATGAGCAGTTCTTC
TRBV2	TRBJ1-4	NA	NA	CASRGQFNEKLFF	TGTGCCAGCAGAGGGCAGTTTAATGAAAAACTGTTTTTT
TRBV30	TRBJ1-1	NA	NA	CAWSVVKNTEAFF	TGTGCCTGGAGTGTTGTCAAAAACACTGAAGCTTTCTTT
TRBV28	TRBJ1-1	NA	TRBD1	CASSGPGQGITLTWNTEAFF	TGTGCCAGCAGCGGGCCGGGACAGGGGATTACTTTGACGTGGAACACTGAAGCTTTCTTT
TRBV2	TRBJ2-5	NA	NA	CASRGLWETQYF	TGTGCCAGCAGGGGGTTGTGGGAGACCCAGTACTTC
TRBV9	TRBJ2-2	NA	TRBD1	CASSPRRTGTGVTGELFF	TGTGCCAGCAGCCCCCGTAGAACCGGGACAGGGGTAACCGGGGAGCTGTTTTTT
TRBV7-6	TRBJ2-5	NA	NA	CASSLAIQETQYF	TGTGCCAGCAGCTTAGCCATACAGGAGACCCAGTACTTC
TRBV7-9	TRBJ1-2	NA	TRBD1	CASSFDWPGQGARSYGYTF	TGTGCCAGCAGCTTTGATTGGCCGGGACAGGGGGCGCGGAGCTATGGCTACACCTTC
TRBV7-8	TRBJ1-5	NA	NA	CASSQRQNQPQHF	TGTGCCAGCAGCCAACGACAGAATCAGCCCCAGCATTTT
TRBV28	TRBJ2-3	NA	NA	CASYPTGSSTQYF	TGTGCCAGCTACCCAACAGGGAGTAGTACGCAGTATTTT
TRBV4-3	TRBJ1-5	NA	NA	CASSPRNTGGEWRGGPQHF	TGCGCCAGCAGCCCTCGAAATACGGGGGGAGAGTGGCGGGGAGGGCCCCAGCATTTT
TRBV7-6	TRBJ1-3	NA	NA	CASSLKRGRGSQLSGNTIYF	TGTGCCAGCAGCTTAAAGAGGGGCAGGGGCTCCCAACTCTCTGGAAACACCATATATTTT
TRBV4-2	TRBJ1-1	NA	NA	CASSPPSGPLNTEAFF	TGTGCCAGCAGCCCGCCGTCCGGGCCTTTGAACACTGAAGCTTTCTTT
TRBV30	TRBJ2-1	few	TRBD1	CAWSWDRGYNEQFF	TGTGCCTGGAGTTGGGACAGGGGGTACAATGAGCAGTTCTTC
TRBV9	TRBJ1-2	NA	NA	CASSGYGYTF	TGTGCCAGCAGTGGGTATGGCTACACCTTC
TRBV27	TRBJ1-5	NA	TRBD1	CASSSGQGRGNQPQHF	TGTGCCAGCAGCTCCGGACAGGGAAGAGGAAATCAGCCCCAGCATTTT
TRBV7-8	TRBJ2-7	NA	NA	CASVTLYEQYF	TGTGCCAGCGTCACTCTTTACGAGCAGTACTTC
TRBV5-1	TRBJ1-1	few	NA	CASSHEPRGLGKTEAFF	TGCGCCAGCAGCCACGAACCCCGGGGGCTGGGAAAAACTGAAGCTTTCTTT
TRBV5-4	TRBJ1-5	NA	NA	CASSLVVSQFNQPQHF	TGTGCCAGCAGCTTGGTCGTTTCGCAGTTCAATCAGCCCCAGCATTTT
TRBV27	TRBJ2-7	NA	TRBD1	CASSLDRGGEQYF	TGTGCCAGCAGTTTAGACAGGGGGGGCGAGCAGTACTTC
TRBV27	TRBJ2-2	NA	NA	CASSYGQNTGELFF	TGTGCCAGCAGTTACGGACAGAACACCGGGGAGCTGTTTTTT
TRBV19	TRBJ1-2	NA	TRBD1	CASSISGTGGKYGYTF	TGTGCCAGTAGTATCTCCGGGACAGGGGGTAAATATGGCTACACCTTC
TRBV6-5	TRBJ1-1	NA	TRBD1	CATQRTGEAFF	TGTGCCACCCAAAGGACAGGGGAAGCTTTCTTT
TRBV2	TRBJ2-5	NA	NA	CASSRLNTETQYF	TGTGCCAGCAGTCGCCTAAACACAGAGACCCAGTACTTC
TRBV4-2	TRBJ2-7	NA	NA	CASSQGGPGLPYSYEQYF	TGTGCCAGCAGCCAAGGAGGACCGGGACTTCCATACTCCTACGAGCAGTACTTC
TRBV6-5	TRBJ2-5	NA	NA	CASSYSVSETQYF	TGTGCCAGCAGTTACTCGGTATCGGAGACCCAGTACTTC
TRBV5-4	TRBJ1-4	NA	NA	CASSLVRYEKLFF	TGTGCCAGCAGCTTGGTAAGGTATGAAAAACTGTTTTTT
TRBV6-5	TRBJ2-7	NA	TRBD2	CASSFRGAGYRVF	TGTGCCAGCAGTTTTCGAGGAGCGGGGTACCGCGTCTTC
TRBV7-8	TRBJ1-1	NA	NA	CASSLEAGVGTEAFF	TGTGCCAGCAGCTTAGAGGCAGGGGTGGGTACTGAAGCTTTCTTT
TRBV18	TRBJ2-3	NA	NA	CASSPRTDTQYF	TGTGCCAGCTCACCACGGACAGATACGCAGTATTTT